This TCR beta chain is from a study of shared clonotypes between healthy human individuals. Clones were sequenced by immunoSEQ multiplex PCR, and TCRdb holds only the in-frame ones, with some missing. The sample includes millions of clones, approximately 94% of them seen just once. Naive CD8 isolation took CD45RO-negative cells positively selected for CCR7 and excluded terminally differentiated effector memory CD45RA+ cells. V shed 0 bases and J shed 8 bases, with 5 bases lying between them. There are 12 residues in the CDR3. Germline CDR1 and CDR2: MNHNY and SVGAGI (reference sequence). This clonotype was sampled from a young man in good health. Sequencing was performed on naive CD8+ T cells sorted from blood. V gene TRBV6-6 combines with J gene TRBJ2-1; D call uncertain. The CDR3 loop is CASSYSMDEQFF. Here the CDR3 DNA reads TGTGCCAGCAGTTACTCGATGGATGAGCAGTTCTTC.